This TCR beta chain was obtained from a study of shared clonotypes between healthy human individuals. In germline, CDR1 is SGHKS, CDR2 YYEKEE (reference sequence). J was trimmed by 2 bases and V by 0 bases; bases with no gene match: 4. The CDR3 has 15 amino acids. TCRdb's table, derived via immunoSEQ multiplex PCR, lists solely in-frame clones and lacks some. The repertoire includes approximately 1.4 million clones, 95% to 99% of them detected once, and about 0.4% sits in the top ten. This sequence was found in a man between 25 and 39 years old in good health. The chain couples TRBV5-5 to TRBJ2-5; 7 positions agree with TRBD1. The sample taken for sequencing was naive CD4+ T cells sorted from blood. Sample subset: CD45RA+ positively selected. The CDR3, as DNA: TGTGCCAGCAGCTTGGTTGTGGGACAGCAAGAGACCCAGTACTTC. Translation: CASSLVVGQQETQYF.